These T cell receptor beta chains were read from a single sample in a study of control samples from healthy donors and cancer patients. TCRdb's copy holds only in-frame clones and misses some; the assay was immunoSEQ multiplex PCR. The profile shows 100,000 to 150,000 clones, just under 95% of them singletons. The sequenced sample consisted of blood. These receptors were taken from a young man in good health. The CDR3 runs from the conserved cysteine through the conserved F or W. A D gene is named only where the DNA matches it firmly. Some rows have no size entry. The others give once, few or many, or a class for an expanded clone.

V	D	J	size	CDR3	DNA
TRBV6-1	.	TRBJ1-2	.	CASSEGDLDVYGYTF	TGTGCCAGCAGTGAAGGGGATCTGGATGTATATGGCTACACCTTC
TRBV19	.	TRBJ1-1	.	CASSIPGASTEAFF	TGTGCCAGTAGTATTCCAGGGGCGAGCACTGAAGCTTTCTTT
TRBV6-1	.	TRBJ1-6	.	CASSEAPTNRLNSPLHF	TGTGCCAGCAGTGAAGCACCGACCAACCGATTAAATTCACCCCTCCACTTT
TRBV6-6	.	TRBJ1-5	.	CASSPPNLNARPQHF	TGTGCCAGCAGTCCGCCTAATCTTAATGCTAGGCCCCAGCATTTT
TRBV3-1/TRBV3-2	.	TRBJ1-5	.	CASSQRVAGPQHF	TGTGCCAGCAGCCAAAGAGTTGCAGGGCCTCAGCATTTT
TRBV11-3	.	TRBJ2-2	.	CASSEFVGGTNTGELFF	TGTGCCAGCAGCGAATTTGTGGGGGGAACGAACACCGGGGAGCTGTTTTTT
TRBV7-2	.	TRBJ1-2	.	CASNQGIANYGYTF	TGTGCCAGCAACCAAGGAATTGCCAACTATGGCTACACCTTC
TRBV5-1	TRBD1	TRBJ1-1	.	CASSLSFGQVNTEAFF	TGCGCCAGCAGCTTGAGTTTCGGACAGGTCAACACTGAAGCTTTCTTT
TRBV30	.	TRBJ1-6	.	CAWILGPNSPLHF	TGTGCCTGGATCCTCGGTCCAAATTCACCCCTCCACTTT
TRBV7-9	.	TRBJ1-4	.	CASSLGGQINEKLFF	TGTGCCAGCAGCTTGGGCGGACAGATTAATGAAAAACTGTTTTTT
TRBV18	.	TRBJ2-3	.	CASSPTADTQYF	TGTGCCAGCTCACCAACCGCAGATACGCAGTATTTT
TRBV11-2	.	TRBJ1-3	.	CASSFGAGSGNTIYF	TGTGCCAGCAGCTTTGGGGCGGGGTCCGGAAACACCATATATTTT
TRBV19	.	TRBJ2-7	.	CASWDGYEQYF	TGTGCCAGCTGGGACGGGTACGAGCAGTACTTC
TRBV3-1/TRBV3-2	TRBD1	TRBJ1-1	.	CASSPPPGQGPSVTEAFF	TGTGCCAGCAGCCCCCCTCCGGGACAGGGGCCCTCGGTCACTGAAGCTTTCTTT
TRBV2	TRBD1	TRBJ1-2	once	CASSDTGTGILSSGYTF	TGTGCCAGCAGTGATACCGGGACAGGGATCCTTAGCTCTGGCTACACCTTC
TRBV19	.	TRBJ1-1	.	CASSVRALGEAFF	TGTGCCAGTAGTGTAAGGGCCCTCGGGGAAGCTTTCTTT
TRBV6-5	.	TRBJ1-5	.	CASSHIRLPQHF	TGTGCCAGCAGTCATATACGTTTGCCCCAGCATTTT
TRBV6-5	TRBD1	TRBJ2-7	.	CASSSKTGWVDEQYF	TGTGCCAGCAGTTCCAAGACAGGGTGGGTGGACGAGCAGTACTTC
TRBV11-2	.	TRBJ2-3	.	CASSGRGVTSRTDTQYF	TGTGCCAGCAGCGGCCGGGGCGTCACTAGCCGCACAGATACGCAGTATTTT
TRBV18	.	TRBJ2-7	.	CASSSTYEQYF	TGTGCCAGCTCATCCACCTACGAGCAGTACTTC
TRBV2	TRBD1	TRBJ1-2	.	CTSKQGQAYGYTF	TGTACCAGCAAGCAGGGACAGGCCTATGGCTACACCTTC
TRBV25-1	.	TRBJ1-1	.	CASSTRTLNTEAFF	TGTGCCAGCAGTACAAGGACGTTGAACACTGAAGCTTTCTTT
TRBV4-1	TRBD2	TRBJ2-1	.	CASMYRGEGYNEQFF	TGCGCCAGCATGTACCGAGGGGAGGGTTACAATGAGCAGTTCTTC
TRBV7-3	TRBD1	TRBJ2-7	.	CASSSKTGQQYEQYF	TGTGCCAGCAGCTCCAAGACGGGACAGCAATACGAGCAGTACTTC
TRBV6-5	.	TRBJ1-2	.	CASSSRTANYGYTF	TGTGCCAGCAGTTCCAGGACAGCAAACTATGGCTACACCTTC
TRBV15	.	TRBJ2-7	.	CATSRADSYEQYF	TGTGCCACCAGCAGAGCGGACTCCTACGAGCAGTACTTC
TRBV10-3	.	TRBJ1-2	.	CAIEPGLRGYGYTF	TGTGCCATTGAACCGGGCTTAAGGGGCTATGGCTACACCTTC
TRBV27	TRBD1	TRBJ2-7	.	CASSAPGTGKHEQYF	TGTGCCAGCAGTGCCCCCGGGACAGGGAAGCACGAGCAGTACTTC
TRBV7-9	TRBD2	TRBJ2-1	.	CASSPSLAGYNEQFF	TGTGCCAGCAGTCCATCCCTAGCGGGCTACAATGAGCAGTTCTTC
TRBV7-7	.	TRBJ1-3	.	CASSPDSNSGNTIYF	TGTGCCAGCAGCCCAGACAGTAACTCTGGAAACACCATATATTTT
TRBV18	.	TRBJ1-4	.	CASSPVGGWNEKLFF	TGTGCCAGCTCACCAGTTGGGGGCTGGAATGAAAAACTGTTTTTT
TRBV6-5	TRBD2	TRBJ2-5	.	CASSNRLAQETQYF	TGTGCCAGCAGTAACCGACTAGCCCAAGAGACCCAGTACTTC
TRBV9	TRBD2	TRBJ2-2	once	CASSARLAGGPTGELFF	TGTGCCAGCAGCGCCAGATTAGCGGGGGGCCCCACCGGGGAGCTGTTTTTT
TRBV6-1	.	TRBJ1-6	few	CASSEVWGATYSPLHF	TGTGCCAGCAGTGAAGTTTGGGGGGCTACGTATTCACCCCTCCACTTT
TRBV9	.	TRBJ1-6	.	CASSVEAGGRINSPLHF	TGTGCCAGCAGCGTTGAGGCCGGGGGGCGGATTAATTCACCCCTCCACTTT
TRBV2	.	TRBJ1-3	.	CASTPRGGTIYF	TGTGCCAGCACTCCCCGGGGGGGAACCATATATTTT
TRBV19	TRBD2	TRBJ2-4	once	CASREGYIQYF	TGTGCCAGTCGGGAGGGGTACATTCAGTACTTC
TRBV11-2	.	TRBJ1-1	.	CASSLVQASTEAFF	TGTGCCAGCAGCTTAGTTCAGGCGAGCACTGAAGCTTTCTTT
TRBV4-1	TRBD1	TRBJ2-1	.	CASSHPNRGLWNEQFF	TGCGCCAGCAGCCACCCCAACAGGGGGTTATGGAATGAGCAGTTCTTC
TRBV15	.	TRBJ2-5	.	CATSRVKGPETQYF	TGTGCCACCAGCAGAGTTAAGGGACCCGAGACCCAGTACTTC
TRBV6-5	.	TRBJ1-1	.	CASSFRRGNTEAFF	TGTGCCAGCAGTTTTCGGAGGGGAAACACTGAAGCTTTCTTT
TRBV24-1	.	TRBJ2-7	.	CATSDGPGAFYEQYF	TGTGCCACCAGTGATGGGCCAGGGGCTTTCTACGAGCAGTACTTC
TRBV25-1	.	TRBJ1-1	.	CASSEGLGGYTEAFF	TGTGCCAGCAGTGAAGGGTTAGGGGGATACACTGAAGCTTTCTTT
TRBV15	.	TRBJ2-1	.	CATSRTPRDFDNEQFF	TGTGCCACCAGCAGAACCCCTCGGGATTTCGACAATGAGCAGTTCTTC
TRBV19	.	TRBJ1-1	.	CASSTGQNTEAFF	TGTGCCAGTAGTACGGGACAGAACACTGAAGCTTTCTTT
TRBV4-1	.	TRBJ1-1	.	CASSQVWGRNTEAFF	TGCGCCAGCAGCCAAGTTTGGGGCAGGAACACTGAAGCTTTCTTT
TRBV5-6	.	TRBJ2-1	.	CASSLHGQPYNEQFF	TGTGCCAGCAGCTTGCACGGACAACCCTACAATGAGCAGTTCTTC
TRBV2	.	TRBJ2-3	.	CASSGGADTQYF	TGTGCCAGCAGTGGGGGGGCAGATACGCAGTATTTT
TRBV19	.	TRBJ1-2	.	CASSFQEPYGYTF	TGTGCCAGTAGTTTCCAGGAACCCTATGGCTACACCTTC
TRBV5-4	.	TRBJ2-4	.	CASSFGTSKNIQYF	TGTGCCAGCAGCTTCGGGACATCCAAAAACATTCAGTACTTC
TRBV19	.	TRBJ2-6	.	CASSISGSGANVLTF	TGTGCCAGTAGTATTTCCGGCTCTGGGGCCAACGTCCTGACTTTC
TRBV2	.	TRBJ1-2	few	CASRNDNYGYTF	TGTGCCAGCAGAAACGATAACTATGGCTACACCTTC
TRBV19	.	TRBJ1-5	.	CATRGLVTGQPQHF	TGTGCCACTCGGGGATTGGTAACCGGGCAGCCCCAGCATTTT
TRBV5-5	TRBD1	TRBJ2-7	.	CASSSEYDRVGEQYF	TGTGCCAGCAGCTCCGAATACGACAGGGTCGGCGAGCAGTACTTC
TRBV11-2	.	TRBJ2-7	.	CASSLGAPRRGGDYEQYF	TGTGCCAGCAGCTTAGGCGCCCCAAGAAGGGGCGGAGACTACGAGCAGTACTTC